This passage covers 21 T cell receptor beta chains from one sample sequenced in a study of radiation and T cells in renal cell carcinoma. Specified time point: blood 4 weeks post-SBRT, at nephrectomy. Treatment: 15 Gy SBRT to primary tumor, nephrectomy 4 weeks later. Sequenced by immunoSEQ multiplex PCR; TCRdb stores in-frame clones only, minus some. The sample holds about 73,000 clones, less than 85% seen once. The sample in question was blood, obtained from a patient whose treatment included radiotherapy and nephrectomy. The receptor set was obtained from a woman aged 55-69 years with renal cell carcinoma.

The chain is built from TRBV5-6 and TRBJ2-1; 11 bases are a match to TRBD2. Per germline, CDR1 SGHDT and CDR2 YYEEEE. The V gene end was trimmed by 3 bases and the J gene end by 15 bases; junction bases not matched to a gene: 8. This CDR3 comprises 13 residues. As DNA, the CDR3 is TGTGCCAGCAGCTCTCTTAGCGGGAGGGCCACGTTCTTC. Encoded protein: CASSSLSGRATFF.

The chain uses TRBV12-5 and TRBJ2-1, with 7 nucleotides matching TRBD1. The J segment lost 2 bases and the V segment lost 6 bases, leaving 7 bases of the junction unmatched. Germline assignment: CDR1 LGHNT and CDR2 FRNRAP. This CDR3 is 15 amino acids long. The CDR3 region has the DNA TGTGCTAGTGGCCCCGGACAGGCCGCCTACAATGAGCAGTTCTTC. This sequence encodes CASGPGQAAYNEQFF. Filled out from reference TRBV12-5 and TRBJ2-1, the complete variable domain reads DARVTQTPRHKVTEMGQEVTMRCQPILGHNTVFWYRQTMMQGLELLAYFRNRAPLDDSGMPKDRFSAEMPDATLATLKIQPSEPRDSAVYFCASGPGQAAYNEQFFGPGTRLTVL.

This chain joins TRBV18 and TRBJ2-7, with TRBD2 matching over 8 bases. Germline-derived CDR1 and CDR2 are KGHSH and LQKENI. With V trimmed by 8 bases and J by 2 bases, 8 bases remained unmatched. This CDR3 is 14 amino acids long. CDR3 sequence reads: CASGPSGSTYEQYF. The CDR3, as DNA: TGTGCCAGCGGCCCGAGCGGGAGCACCTACGAGCAGTACTTC. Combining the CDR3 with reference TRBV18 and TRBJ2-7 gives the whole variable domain NAGVMQNPRHLVRRRGQEARLRCSPMKGHSHVYWYRQLPEEGLKFMVYLQKENIIDESGMPKERFSAEFPKEGPSILRIQQVVRGDSAAYFCASGPSGSTYEQYFGPGTRLTVT.

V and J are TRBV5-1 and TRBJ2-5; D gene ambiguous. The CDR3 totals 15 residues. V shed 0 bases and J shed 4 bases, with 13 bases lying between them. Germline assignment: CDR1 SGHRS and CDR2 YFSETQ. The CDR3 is CASSLDARTPETQYF. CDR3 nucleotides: TGCGCCAGCAGCTTGGATGCTCGAACCCCAGAGACCCAGTACTTC.

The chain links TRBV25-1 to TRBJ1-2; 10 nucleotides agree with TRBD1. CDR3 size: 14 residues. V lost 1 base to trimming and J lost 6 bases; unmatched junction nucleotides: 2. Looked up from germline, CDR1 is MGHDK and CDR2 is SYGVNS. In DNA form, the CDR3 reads TGTGCCAGCAGTGAATGGGGGACAGGGGATGGCTACACCTTC. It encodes CASSEWGTGDGYTF.

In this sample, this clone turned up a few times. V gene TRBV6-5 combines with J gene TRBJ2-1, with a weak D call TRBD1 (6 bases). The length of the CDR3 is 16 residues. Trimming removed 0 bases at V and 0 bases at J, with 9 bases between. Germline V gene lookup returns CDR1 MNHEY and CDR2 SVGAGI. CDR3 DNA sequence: TGTGCCAGCAGTTACTCAACAGGGAGCTCCTACAATGAGCAGTTCTTC. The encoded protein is CASSYSTGSSYNEQFF.

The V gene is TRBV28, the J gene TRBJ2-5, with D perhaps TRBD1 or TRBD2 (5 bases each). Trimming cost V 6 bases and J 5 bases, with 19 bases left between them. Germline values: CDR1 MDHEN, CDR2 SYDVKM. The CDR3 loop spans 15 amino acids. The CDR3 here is CASRHYRDGGETQYF. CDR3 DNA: TGTGCCAGCAGACACTACCGGGACGGCGGGGAGACCCAGTACTTC. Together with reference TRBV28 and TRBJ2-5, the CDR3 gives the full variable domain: DVKVTQSSRYLVKRTGEKVFLECVQDMDHENMFWYRQDPGLGLRLIYFSYDVKMKEKGDIPEGYSVSREKKERFSLILESASTNQTSMYLCASRHYRDGGETQYFGPGTRLLVL.

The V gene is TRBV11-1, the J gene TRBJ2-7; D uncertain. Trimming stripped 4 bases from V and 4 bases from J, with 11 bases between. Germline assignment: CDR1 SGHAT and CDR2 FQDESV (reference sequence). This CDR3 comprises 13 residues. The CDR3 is CASSSVMKYEQYF. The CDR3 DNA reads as TGTGCCAGCAGCTCAGTTATGAAATACGAGCAGTACTTC.

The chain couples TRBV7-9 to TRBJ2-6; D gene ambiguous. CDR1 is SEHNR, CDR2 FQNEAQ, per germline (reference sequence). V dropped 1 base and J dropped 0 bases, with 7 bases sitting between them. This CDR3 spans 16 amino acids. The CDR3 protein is CASSLEPGSGANVLTF. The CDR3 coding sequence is TGTGCCAGCAGCTTAGAGCCCGGCTCTGGGGCCAACGTCCTGACTTTC.

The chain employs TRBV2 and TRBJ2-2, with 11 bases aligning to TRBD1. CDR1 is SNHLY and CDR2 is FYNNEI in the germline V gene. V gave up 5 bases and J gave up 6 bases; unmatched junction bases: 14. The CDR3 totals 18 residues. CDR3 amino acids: CASSLRTGGFQFPGELFF. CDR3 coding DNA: TGTGCCAGCAGTTTAAGGACAGGGGGCTTTCAGTTTCCCGGGGAGCTGTTTTTT.

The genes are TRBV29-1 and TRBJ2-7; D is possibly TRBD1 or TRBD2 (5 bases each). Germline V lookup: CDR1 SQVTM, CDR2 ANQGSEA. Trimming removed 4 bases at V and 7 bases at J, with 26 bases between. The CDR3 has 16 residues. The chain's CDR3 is CSVGRAQGGRTGEQYF. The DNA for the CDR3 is TGCAGCGTTGGACGGGCTCAGGGCGGGCGAACGGGGGAGCAGTACTTC.

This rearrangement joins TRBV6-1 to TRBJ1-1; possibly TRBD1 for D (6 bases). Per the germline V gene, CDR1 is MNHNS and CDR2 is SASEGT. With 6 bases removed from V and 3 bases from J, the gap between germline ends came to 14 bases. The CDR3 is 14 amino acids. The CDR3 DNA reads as TGTGCCAGCAGCGGGGGGCAGGGATACACTGAAGCTTTCTTT. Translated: CASSGGQGYTEAFF.

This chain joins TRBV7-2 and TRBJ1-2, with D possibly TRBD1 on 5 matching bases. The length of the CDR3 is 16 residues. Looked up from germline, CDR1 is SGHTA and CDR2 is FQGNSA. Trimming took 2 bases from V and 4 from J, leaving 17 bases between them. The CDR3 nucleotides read TGTGCCAGCAGCTTAAATCCTGCGACAGCCCTCTATGGCTACACCTTC. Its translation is CASSLNPATALYGYTF. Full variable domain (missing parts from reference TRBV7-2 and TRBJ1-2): GAGVSQSPSNKVTEKGKDVELRCDPISGHTALYWYRQSLGQGLEFLIYFQGNSAPDKSGLPSDRFSAERTGGSVSTLTIQRTQQEDSAVYLCASSLNPATALYGYTFGSGTRLTVV.

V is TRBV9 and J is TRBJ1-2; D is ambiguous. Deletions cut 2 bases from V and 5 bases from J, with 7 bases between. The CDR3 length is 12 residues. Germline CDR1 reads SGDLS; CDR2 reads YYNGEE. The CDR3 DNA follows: TGTGCCAGCAGCGTCACAGCGTATGGCTACACCTTC. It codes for CASSVTAYGYTF.

As DNA, the CDR3 is TGTGCCAGCAACTTGGGCCCGACAGGGTCTGAAGCTTTCTTT. Translation: CASNLGPTGSEAFF. The V call is TRBV7-9, the J call TRBJ1-1, with 7 bases fitting TRBD1. With V trimmed by 7 bases and J by 6 bases, 11 bases remained unmatched. This CDR3 is built from 14 residues. Germline CDR1 SEHNR, CDR2 FQNEAQ (reference sequence).

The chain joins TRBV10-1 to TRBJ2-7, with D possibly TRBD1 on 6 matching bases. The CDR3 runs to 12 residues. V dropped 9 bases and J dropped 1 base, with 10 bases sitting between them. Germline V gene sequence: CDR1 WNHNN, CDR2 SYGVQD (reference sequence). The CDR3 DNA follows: TGCGCCAGGGACAGAGCTTCCTACGAGCAGTACTTC. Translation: CARDRASYEQYF.

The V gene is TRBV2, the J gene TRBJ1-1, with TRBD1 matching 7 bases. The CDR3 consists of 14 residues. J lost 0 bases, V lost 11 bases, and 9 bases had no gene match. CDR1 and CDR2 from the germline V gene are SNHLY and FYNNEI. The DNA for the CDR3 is TGTGCCTCTGACGGGGACAGTATGAACACTGAAGCTTTCTTT. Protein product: CASDGDSMNTEAFF.

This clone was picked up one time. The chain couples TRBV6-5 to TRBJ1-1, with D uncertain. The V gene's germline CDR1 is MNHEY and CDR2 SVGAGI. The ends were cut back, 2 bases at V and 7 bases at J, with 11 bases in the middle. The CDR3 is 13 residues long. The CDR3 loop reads CASSYIGRDEAFF. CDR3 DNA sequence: TGTGCCAGCAGTTACATTGGAAGGGATGAAGCTTTCTTT.

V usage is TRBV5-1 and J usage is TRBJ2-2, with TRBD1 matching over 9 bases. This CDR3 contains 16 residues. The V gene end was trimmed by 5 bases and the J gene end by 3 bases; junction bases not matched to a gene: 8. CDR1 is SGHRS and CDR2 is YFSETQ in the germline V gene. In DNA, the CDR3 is TGCGCCAGCAGGACCCAACAGGGGGCGCACACCGGGGAGCTGTTTTTT. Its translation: CASRTQQGAHTGELFF. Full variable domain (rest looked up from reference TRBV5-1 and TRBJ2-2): KAGVTQTPRYLIKTRGQQVTLSCSPISGHRSVSWYQQTPGQGLQFLFEYFSETQRNKGNFPGRFSGRQFSNSRSEMNVSTLELGDSALYLCASRTQQGAHTGELFFGEGSRLTVL.

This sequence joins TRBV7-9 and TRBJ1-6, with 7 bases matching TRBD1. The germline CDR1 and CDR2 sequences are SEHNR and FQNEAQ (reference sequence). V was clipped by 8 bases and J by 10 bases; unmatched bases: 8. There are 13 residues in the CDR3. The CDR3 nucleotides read TGTGCCAGCTCGGCCAGGGGGTTATCACCCCTCCACTTT. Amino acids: CASSARGLSPLHF.

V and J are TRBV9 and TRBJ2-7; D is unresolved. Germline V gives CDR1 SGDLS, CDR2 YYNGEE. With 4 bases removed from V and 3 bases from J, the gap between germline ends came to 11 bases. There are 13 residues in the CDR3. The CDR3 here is CASSFGPNYEQYF. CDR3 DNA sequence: TGTGCCAGCAGCTTCGGACCCAACTACGAGCAGTACTTC.